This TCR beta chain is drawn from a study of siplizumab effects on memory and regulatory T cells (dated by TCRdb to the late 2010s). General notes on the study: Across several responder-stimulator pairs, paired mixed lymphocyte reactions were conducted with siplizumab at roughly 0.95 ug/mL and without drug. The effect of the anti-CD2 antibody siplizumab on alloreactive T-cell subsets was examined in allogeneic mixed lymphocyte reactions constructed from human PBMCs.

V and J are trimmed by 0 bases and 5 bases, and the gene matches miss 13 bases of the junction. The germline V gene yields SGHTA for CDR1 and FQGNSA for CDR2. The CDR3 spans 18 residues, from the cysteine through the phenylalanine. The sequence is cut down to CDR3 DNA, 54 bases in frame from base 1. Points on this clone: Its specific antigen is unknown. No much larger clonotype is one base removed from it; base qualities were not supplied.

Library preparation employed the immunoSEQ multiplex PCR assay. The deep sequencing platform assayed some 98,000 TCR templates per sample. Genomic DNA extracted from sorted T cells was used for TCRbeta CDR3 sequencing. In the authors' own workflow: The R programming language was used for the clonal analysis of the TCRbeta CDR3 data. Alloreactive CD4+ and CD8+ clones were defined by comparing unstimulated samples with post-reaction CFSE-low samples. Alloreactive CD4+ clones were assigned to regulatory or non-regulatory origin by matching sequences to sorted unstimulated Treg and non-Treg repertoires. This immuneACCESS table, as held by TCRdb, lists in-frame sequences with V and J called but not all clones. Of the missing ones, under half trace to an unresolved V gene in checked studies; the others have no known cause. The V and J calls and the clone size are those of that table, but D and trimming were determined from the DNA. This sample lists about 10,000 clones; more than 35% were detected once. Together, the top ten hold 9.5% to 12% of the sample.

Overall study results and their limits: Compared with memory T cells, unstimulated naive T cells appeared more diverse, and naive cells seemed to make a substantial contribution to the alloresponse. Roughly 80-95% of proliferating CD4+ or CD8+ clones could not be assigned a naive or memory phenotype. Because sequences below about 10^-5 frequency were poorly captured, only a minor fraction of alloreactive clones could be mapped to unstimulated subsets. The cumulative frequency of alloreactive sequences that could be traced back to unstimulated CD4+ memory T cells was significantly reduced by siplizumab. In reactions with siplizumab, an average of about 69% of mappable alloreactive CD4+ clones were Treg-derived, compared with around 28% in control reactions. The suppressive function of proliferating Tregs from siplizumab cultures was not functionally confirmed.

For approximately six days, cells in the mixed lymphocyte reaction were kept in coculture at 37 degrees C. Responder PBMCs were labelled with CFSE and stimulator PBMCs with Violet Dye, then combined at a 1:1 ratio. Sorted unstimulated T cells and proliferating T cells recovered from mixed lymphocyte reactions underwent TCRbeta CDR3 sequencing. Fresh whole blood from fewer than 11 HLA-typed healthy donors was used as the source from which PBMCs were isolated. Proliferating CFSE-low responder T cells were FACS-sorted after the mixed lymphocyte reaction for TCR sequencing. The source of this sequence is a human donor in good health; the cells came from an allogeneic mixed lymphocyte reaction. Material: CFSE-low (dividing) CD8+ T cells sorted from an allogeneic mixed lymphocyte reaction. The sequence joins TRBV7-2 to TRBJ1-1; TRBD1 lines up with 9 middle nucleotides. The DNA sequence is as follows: TGTGCCAGCAGCTTAGCGCATTACAGGGACAGGGATCTTACTGAAGCTTTCTTT. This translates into CASSLAHYRDRDLTEAFF.